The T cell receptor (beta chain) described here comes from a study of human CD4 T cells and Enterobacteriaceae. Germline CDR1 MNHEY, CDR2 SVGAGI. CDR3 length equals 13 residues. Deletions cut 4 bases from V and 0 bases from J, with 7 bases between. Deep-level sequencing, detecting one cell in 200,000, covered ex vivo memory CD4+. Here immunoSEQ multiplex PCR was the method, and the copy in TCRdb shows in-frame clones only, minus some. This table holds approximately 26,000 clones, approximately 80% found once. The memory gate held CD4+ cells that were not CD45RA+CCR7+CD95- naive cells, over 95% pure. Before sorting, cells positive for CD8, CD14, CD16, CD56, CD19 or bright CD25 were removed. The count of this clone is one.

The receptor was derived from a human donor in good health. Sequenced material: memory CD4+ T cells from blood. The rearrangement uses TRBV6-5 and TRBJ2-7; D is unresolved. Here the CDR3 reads CASSLVNSYEQYF. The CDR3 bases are TGTGCCAGCAGTTTGGTCAACTCCTACGAGCAGTACTTC.